This record looks at one T cell receptor beta chain sequence and its context. There are 15 residues in the CDR3. Germline-derived CDR1 and CDR2 are MNHEY and SVGEGT. J was trimmed by 7 bases and V by 2 bases; bases with no gene match: 6. These data belong to a study of control samples from healthy donors and cancer patients. Libraries were prepared by immunoSEQ multiplex PCR; TCRdb keeps only in-frame clonotypes and omits some of them. The data hold around 180,000 clones, with about 90% observed a single time. Input material: blood. This receptor was taken from a woman aged 25 to 39 in good health. V usage is TRBV6-2 or TRBV6-3 and J usage is TRBJ2-1; 9 bases map to TRBD2. CDR3 region: CASSYRLAVLNEQFF. CDR3 nucleotides: TGTGCCAGCAGTTACAGACTAGCGGTATTAAATGAGCAGTTCTTC.